The sequence of this T cell receptor beta chain was determined in a study of blood T cell repertoires in COVID-19. Some clones are missing from TCRdb's copy, which holds only in-frame ones; the method was immunoSEQ multiplex PCR. The profile covers about 360,000 clones, with around 83% appearing a single time and just under 3% taken by the ten largest. V lost 4 bases, J lost 5 bases, and 19 bases stayed unmatched. Germline lookup yields CDR1 SGDLS and CDR2 YYNGEE. This CDR3 is built from 18 residues. The V and J genes are TRBV9 and TRBJ1-2, with 8 bases aligning to TRBD1. The origin of this receptor is a man under 40 with active or convalescent COVID-19. The sequenced sample consisted of peripheral blood. The CDR3 protein is CASSPSGDRSPSFYGYTF. The CDR3 coding sequence is TGTGCCAGCAGCCCAAGTGGGGACAGGTCCCCCTCATTTTATGGCTACACCTTC.